This passage covers 10 T cell receptor beta chains from one sample sequenced in a study of T cells after yellow fever vaccination. One entry per CDR3 protein results from TCRdb running MiXCR on the 5' RACE reads. The repertoire includes 350,000 or so distinct CDR3 sequences, roughly 8.6% of them detected once, and approximately 18% sits in the top ten. Sequences were derived from PBMCs, sampled roughly 47 days after the first yellow fever vaccination. The receptors shown here come from a young man who received the YFV17D yellow fever vaccine.

In its sample, this clonotype was seen a few times. The CDR3 spells CASITGGAGKTQYF. The CDR3 coding sequence is TGTGCCAGCATCACAGGGGGGGCGGGGAAGACCCAGTACTTC. The chain joins TRBV6-1 to TRBJ2-5; a possible D gene is TRBD1 (8 bases). V was shortened by 7 bases and J by 6 bases, with 18 bases between the two germline ends. Per the germline V gene, CDR1 is MNHNS and CDR2 is SASEGT. The CDR3 loop spans 14 amino acids.

In this sample, this clonotype turned up a few times. The chain uses TRBV15 and TRBJ2-2, with 10 nucleotides matching TRBD2. Per germline, CDR1 LNHNV and CDR2 YYDKDF (reference sequence). The length of the CDR3 is 17 residues. Trimming removed 0 bases from V and 3 bases from J; junction bases left unmatched: 4. Here the CDR3 DNA reads TGTGCCACCAGCAGAGAGGAGACTAGCGGGTACACCGGGGAGCTGTTTTTT. It is translated as CATSREETSGYTGELFF. Looking up the rest from reference TRBV15 and TRBJ2-2 gives the full variable domain: DAMVIQNPRYQVTQFGKPVTLSCSQTLNHNVMYWYQQKSSQAPKLLFHYYDKDFNNEADTPDNFQSRRPNTSFCFLDIRSPGLGDTAMYLCATSREETSGYTGELFFGEGSRLTVL.

The gene calls are TRBV11-2 and TRBJ2-3; the match to TRBD1 covers 8 bases. This CDR3 spans 18 amino acids. Germline V gene data show CDR1 as SGHAT and CDR2 as FQNNGV. Unmatched junction bases numbered 11, after V lost 3 bases and J lost 0 bases. The CDR3 nucleotides read TGTGCCAGCAGCTTTCCAGGGGGCCCACCATCAAGCACAGATACGCAGTATTTT. It encodes CASSFPGGPPSSTDTQYF. Full variable domain (rest looked up from reference TRBV11-2 and TRBJ2-3): EAGVAQSPRYKIIEKRQSVAFWCNPISGHATLYWYQQILGQGPKLLIQFQNNGVVDDSQLPKDRFSAERLKGVDSTLKIQPAKLEDSAVYLCASSFPGGPPSSTDTQYFGPGTRLTVL.

The chain carries TRBV7-2 and TRBJ2-1, with 12 bases aligning to TRBD2. With V trimmed by 2 bases and J by 9 bases, 8 bases remained unmatched. The CDR3 loop spans 16 amino acids. The germline V gene has CDR1 SGHTA and CDR2 FQGNSA. CDR3 DNA sequence: TGTGCCAGCAGCTTATGGGCTAGCGGGGGGGCCTTTGAGCAGTTCTTC. Translation gives CASSLWASGGAFEQFF.

This clonotype was observed at least ten times. The chain links TRBV28 to TRBJ2-5; 7 bases match TRBD2. V was pared by 6 bases and J by 3 bases, with 16 bases of the junction left unmatched. The germline CDR1 and CDR2 sequences are MDHEN and SYDVKM. CDR3 length equals 17 residues. The CDR3 DNA sequence: TGTGCCAGCAGATCCTTGAGGACTAGGGGCCTCAAAGAGACCCAGTACTTC. Translating it yields CASRSLRTRGLKETQYF.

This sequence joins TRBV7-9 and TRBJ2-5, with D unclear. The length of the CDR3 is 14 residues. V was trimmed by 5 bases and J by 5 bases, leaving 15 bases between them. Germline lookup yields CDR1 SEHNR and CDR2 FQNEAQ (reference sequence). The CDR3 region has the DNA TGTGCCAGCAGCATACACCAGAGGCGGGAGACCCAGTACTTC. Its translation is CASSIHQRRETQYF. The whole variable domain, remainder taken from reference TRBV7-9 and TRBJ2-5, is DTGVSQNPRHKITKRGQNVTFRCDPISEHNRLYWYRQTLGQGPEFLTYFQNEAQLEKSRLLSDRFSAERPKGSFSTLEIQRTEQGDSAMYLCASSIHQRRETQYFGPGTRLLVL.

The chain carries TRBV12-3 or TRBV12-4 and TRBJ2-1; no reliable D call. The CDR3 covers 12 residues. The ends were cut back, 3 bases at V and 9 bases at J, with 9 bases in the middle. CDR3 bases: TGTGCCAGCAGTTTGCAGTTAGGTGAGCAGTTCTTC. Encoded protein: CASSLQLGEQFF.

This clonotype was counted only a few times. The V and J genes are TRBV5-8 and TRBJ2-1; 7 bases line up with TRBD2. V was clipped by 2 bases and J by 5 bases; unmatched bases: 7. The CDR3 extends over 15 amino acids. CDR1 and CDR2 (germline): SGHTS, YDEGEE. In DNA form, the CDR3 reads TGTGCCAGCAGCTTTGGCGCGGGAGCGGACAATGAGCAGTTCTTC. Translating gives CASSFGAGADNEQFF. The full variable domain, rest sourced from reference TRBV5-8 and TRBJ2-1, is EAGVTQSPTHLIKTRGQQATLRCSPISGHTSVYWYQQALGLGLQFLLWYDEGEERNRGNFPPRFSGRQFPNYSSELNVNALELEDSALYLCASSFGAGADNEQFFGPGTRLTVL.

The J gene is TRBJ2-1, the V gene TRBV5-4; D might be TRBD1 (5 bases). V was trimmed by 0 bases and J by 7 bases, leaving 20 bases between them. The germline V gene has CDR1 SGHNT and CDR2 YYREEE (reference sequence). CDR3 length: 17 residues. The CDR3 region is CASSLGTGAYGMNEQFF. The CDR3 DNA reads as TGTGCCAGCAGCTTGGGTACAGGAGCTTATGGTATGAATGAGCAGTTCTTC.

The sample holds a few counts of this clonotype. The genes are TRBV7-3 and TRBJ2-1; 7 bases align to TRBD2. The CDR3 has 15 residues. V shed 3 bases, J shed 6 bases, and the junction held 8 bases outside the gene matches. Germline loops: CDR1 SGHTA, CDR2 FQGTGA. CDR3 protein: CASSFRGGGPNEQFF. In DNA, the CDR3 is TGTGCCAGCAGCTTCCGTGGCGGGGGTCCCAATGAGCAGTTCTTC.